This entry concerns a single T cell receptor beta chain. The data belong to a study of blood T cell repertoires in COVID-19. As for the study in general: Researchers got acute and convalescent COVID-19 samples from the United States, Italy and Spain. Sample material is recorded as cDNA or gDNA derived from T cells, B-cell-depleted T cells, or PBMCs.

In the authors' methods: Amplification from reference gene primers served as the basis for estimated nucleated cell counts. Produced via immunoSEQ multiplex PCR; TCRdb's table is partial and in-frame only. V and J calls and clone size are as listed in that table; D and trimming were resolved from the DNA. The sample includes about 91,000 clones, 88% seen only once; the top ten take roughly 8.1%. Germline trimming cut 4 bases from V and 5 bases from J; bases unmatched to any gene: 14. The CDR3 spans 18 residues. CDR1 and CDR2 from the germline V gene are MGHRA and YSYEKL. The sequenced material came from peripheral blood. This chain joins TRBV4-1 and TRBJ2-7, with 13 bases that match TRBD2. This TCR was recovered from a woman between 65 and 79 years old with acute or convalescent COVID-19. CDR3 sequence (DNA): TGCGCCAGCAGCCCCGGACTAGCGGGAGTAGCGGTTTACGACGAGCAGTACTTC. As protein: CASSPGLAGVAVYDEQYF.